Presented here are 23 T cell receptor beta chains from one specimen sequenced in a study of cytomegalovirus exposure and HLA in healthy donors. The study ran its PCR with 60 Vbeta and 13 Jbeta primers. Assay: immunoSEQ multiplex PCR; the TCRdb copy retains only in-frame clones and omits some. Here the sample spans about 150,000 clones, more than 60% being singletons. Sequenced input: PBMCs. The receptors stem from a woman between 45 and 65 years old in good health and CMV-seropositive.

About this clone itself: Other DNA sequences in this sample translate to the same CDR3. The V and J genes are TRBV29-1 and TRBJ2-2; D is perhaps TRBD2 (5 bases). Trimming shortened V by 3 bases and J by 0 bases, and 11 bases separated the two germline ends. CDR3 length: 15 amino acids. CDR1 is SQVTM and CDR2 is ANQGSEA in the germline V gene. The CDR3 loop is CSVDSTGTNTGELFF. In DNA form, the CDR3 reads TGCAGCGTTGACTCGACGGGGACGAACACCGGGGAGCTGTTTTTT.

This clone occurred a few times. This chain joins TRBV29-1 and TRBJ2-5, with 7 bases identical to TRBD2. The J call may be faulty, since TRBJ2-7 better matches the DNA end. The CDR3 sequence is 11 residues long. Germline V gives CDR1 SQVTM, CDR2 ANQGSEA. The CDR3 DNA reads TGCAGCGCTGGGACTACCTACGAGCAGTACTTC. Encoded protein: CSAGTTYEQYF.

The chain couples TRBV7-9 to TRBJ2-7, with TRBD1 identical over 7 bases. Unmatched junction bases numbered 4, after V lost 6 bases and J lost 2 bases. CDR3 size: 13 residues. The germline CDR1 and CDR2 sequences are SEHNR and FQNEAQ (reference sequence). This CDR3 is CASSQTGTYEQYF. The CDR3 bases are TGTGCCAGCAGTCAGACAGGGACCTACGAGCAGTACTTC. Complete variable domain (other parts from reference TRBV7-9 and TRBJ2-7): DTGVSQNPRHKITKRGQNVTFRCDPISEHNRLYWYRQTLGQGPEFLTYFQNEAQLEKSRLLSDRFSAERPKGSFSTLEIQRTEQGDSAMYLCASSQTGTYEQYFGPGTRLTVT.

The genes are TRBV9 and TRBJ1-2, with D maybe TRBD1 (5 bases). The germline V and J ends were trimmed by 4 bases and 5 bases, with 12 bases remaining between them. Germline V gene sequence: CDR1 SGDLS, CDR2 YYNGEE. There are 13 residues in the CDR3. CDR3 in amino acids: CASSSFGGYGYTF. The CDR3 region has the DNA TGTGCCAGCAGCTCGTTCGGGGGTTATGGCTACACCTTC.

The rearrangement joins TRBV9 to TRBJ1-2; D remains unclear. The V and J ends lost 4 bases and 3 bases respectively, with 13 bases between them. The length of the CDR3 is 14 residues. Germline CDR1 SGDLS, CDR2 YYNGEE. The CDR3 bases are TGTGCCAGCAGCACGACCTTGGCGGACTATGGCTACACCTTC. Amino acid sequence: CASSTTLADYGYTF.

This clone was observed a handful of times. The rearrangement uses TRBV7-2 and TRBJ1-1; a weak D match, TRBD1 (6 bases). This CDR3 is 15 amino acids long. Germline V gene lookup returns CDR1 SGHTA and CDR2 FQGNSA. V was shortened by 1 base and J by 6 bases, with 15 bases between the two germline ends. CDR3 nucleotide sequence: TGTGCCAGCAGCTTAGTCGGTACAGGGATGGCTGAAGCTTTCTTT. This codes for CASSLVGTGMAEAFF.

This clone has more than one count but fewer than ten. The chain couples TRBV28 to TRBJ1-1; TRBD1 aligns across 8 bases. The V gene's germline CDR1 is MDHEN and CDR2 SYDVKM. Losses at the gene ends were 8 bases for V and 7 bases for J; bases not matched to a gene: 6. The CDR3 extends over 12 amino acids. CDR3 residues: CASLGQGREAFF. The CDR3 DNA reads TGTGCCAGCCTCGGACAGGGCCGTGAAGCTTTCTTT.

V and J are TRBV5-4 and TRBJ2-5; 8 bases match TRBD1. The germline V gene encodes CDR1 SGHNT and CDR2 YYREEE (reference sequence). V trimming: 0 bases; J trimming: 5 bases; junction bases outside the gene matches: 12. The CDR3 loop spans 17 amino acids. CDR3 protein: CASSLALRTGPRETQYF. The CDR3 nucleotides are TGTGCCAGCAGCTTGGCACTGAGGACAGGGCCGAGGGAGACCCAGTACTTC.

V usage is TRBV19 and J usage is TRBJ2-1; 9 bases match TRBD2. Germline CDR1 is LNHDA and CDR2 is SQIVND (reference sequence). This CDR3 contains 15 residues. V lost 5 bases to trimming and J lost 6 bases; unmatched junction nucleotides: 8. CDR3 nucleotide sequence: TGTGCCAGTAGTTATAGCGGGAGCTCCGGCAATGAGCAGTTCTTC. Amino acids: CASSYSGSSGNEQFF.

Remarks on this clone: The germline gene is not matched at one end of the junction; a read error may be the cause. The rearrangement links TRBV5-1 to TRBJ2-4, with a tentative D call TRBD1 (5 bases). The germline gives CDR1 SGHRS, CDR2 YFSETQ. CDR3 length: 15 residues. CDR3: CASSEYSEGENSQYF. CDR3 DNA sequence: TGCGCCAGCAGCGAATACTCGGAAGGGGAAAACAGTCAGTACTTC.

The gene calls are TRBV19 and TRBJ1-4, with D hard to call. Germline V lookup: CDR1 LNHDA, CDR2 SQIVND (reference sequence). The CDR3 spans 16 residues. Trimming removed 5 bases from V and 0 bases from J, with 13 bases in between. Written as DNA, the CDR3 is TGTGCCAGTAGTCCTCTATTGAGAGCAACTAATGAAAAACTGTTTTTT. Translation gives CASSPLLRATNEKLFF.

The chain couples TRBV5-6 to TRBJ2-3, with 10 bases fitting TRBD1. V shed 2 bases, J shed 7 bases, and the junction held 1 base outside the gene matches. The length of the CDR3 is 13 residues. CDR1 is SGHDT and CDR2 is YYEEEE in the germline V gene. The CDR3 bases are TGTGCCAGCAGCTTAGACAGGGGGCATACGCAGTATTTT. This codes for CASSLDRGHTQYF.

The V call is TRBV6-1, the J call TRBJ1-5, with a tentative D call TRBD1 (6 bases). The CDR3 runs to 14 residues. V was pared by 6 bases and J by 3 bases, with 12 bases between. The V gene's germline CDR1 is MNHNS and CDR2 SASEGT. The CDR3 bases are TGTGCCAGCAGAGAACAGGGCTCCAATCAGCCCCAGCATTTT. The encoded protein is CASREQGSNQPQHF.

V and J are TRBV9 and TRBJ2-7; TRBD1 is a possible D gene (6 bases). Looked up from germline, CDR1 is SGDLS and CDR2 is YYNGEE. V was pared by 3 bases and J by 6 bases, with 13 bases between. CDR3 length: 13 amino acids. The CDR3, as DNA: TGTGCCAGCAGCGCCTCAACAGGGCCCGAGCAGTACTTC. Residues: CASSASTGPEQYF.

This rearrangement joins TRBV6-6 to TRBJ1-3, with D tentatively TRBD1 (5 bases). Between the trimmed V and J ends, which lost 7 bases and 1 base, there was a span of 11 bases. The CDR3 spans 14 residues. CDR1 is MNHNY and CDR2 is SVGAGI in the germline V gene (reference sequence). CDR3 protein: CASNQGSSGNTIYF. CDR3 DNA: TGTGCCAGCAATCAGGGCAGTTCTGGAAACACCATATATTTT.

J is TRBJ1-2 and V is TRBV4-3; D gene ambiguous. This CDR3 comprises 16 residues. Germline-derived CDR1 and CDR2 are LGHNA and YSLEER. The V gene lost 1 base and the J gene lost 8 bases, with 20 bases spanning the gap. CDR3 DNA: TGCGCCAGCAGCCAAGTAGTTGCCATTTCAGACGGGGGCTACACCTTC. Translation: CASSQVVAISDGGYTF.

The V and J genes are TRBV27 and TRBJ2-3, with D tentatively TRBD2 (5 bases). Germline V gives CDR1 MNHEY, CDR2 SMNVEV (reference sequence). Trimming cost V 3 bases and J 9 bases, with 10 bases left between them. The CDR3 loop spans 12 amino acids. The CDR3 DNA reads as TGTGCCAGCAGTTTTAGTGGGAGCACGCAGTATTTT. This gives the protein CASSFSGSTQYF.

The chain combines TRBV27 with TRBJ1-5; possibly TRBD1 for D (5 bases). CDR1 and CDR2 from the germline V gene are MNHEY and SMNVEV (reference sequence). The CDR3 length is 15 residues. The V end lost 3 bases, the J end lost 4 bases, and 13 bases lay between the germline ends. The CDR3 nucleotides read TGTGCCAGCAGTTTGTCAACAGGTTTAAATCAGCCCCAGCATTTT. It yields the protein CASSLSTGLNQPQHF.

The rearrangement links TRBV11-2 to TRBJ2-7; TRBD2 matches 10 bases. The trim removed 5 bases at V and 7 bases at J, leaving 8 bases unmatched. The CDR3 has 14 residues. The V gene's germline CDR1 is SGHAT and CDR2 FQNNGV. CDR3 DNA sequence: TGTGCCAGCAGCGGAGCGGGGGGGCCGGGAGAGCAGTACTTC. Translation: CASSGAGGPGEQYF.

The chain links TRBV6-6 to TRBJ2-7; 12 bases map to TRBD2. The CDR3 loop spans 16 amino acids. The germline CDR1 and CDR2 sequences are MNHNY and SVGAGI (reference sequence). The V gene end was trimmed by 9 bases and the J gene end by 5 bases; junction bases not matched to a gene: 14. The CDR3 DNA is TGTGCCAGTCAAAGGCCTAGCGGGAGGGCTAGCCACGAGCAGTACTTC. This encodes CASQRPSGRASHEQYF.

This chain joins TRBV7-3 and TRBJ2-3; the D gene is possibly TRBD2 (5 bases). There are 16 residues in the CDR3. Germline CDR1 SGHTA, CDR2 FQGTGA. V lost 5 bases, J lost 2 bases, and 17 bases lay in between. The CDR3 sequence is CASSPQPPGNTDTQYF. The CDR3 nucleotides are TGTGCCAGCAGCCCACAGCCCCCGGGGAACACAGATACGCAGTATTTT.

The chain carries TRBV4-3 and TRBJ2-5; 7 bases are a match to TRBD2. The V and J ends lost 1 base and 2 bases, in that order; junction bases with no gene match: 4. In germline, CDR1 is LGHNA, CDR2 YSLEER. This CDR3 is 15 amino acids long. In DNA form, the CDR3 reads TGCGCCAGCAGCCAAGGTGCTAGCGGACAAGAGACCCAGTACTTC. The encoded protein is CASSQGASGQETQYF.

The chain joins TRBV19 to TRBJ1-5; D is perhaps TRBD1 (5 bases). V was clipped by 7 bases and J by 2 bases, with 15 bases between them. CDR1 is LNHDA and CDR2 is SQIVND in the germline V gene (reference sequence). The CDR3 is made up of 15 amino acids. CDR3 residues: CASIPRGGGNQPQHF. CDR3 DNA sequence: TGTGCCAGTATCCCTCGGGGAGGGGGCAATCAGCCCCAGCATTTT.